This T cell receptor beta chain was documented in a study of CD8+ T cells in alopecia areata. Collected material from alopecia areata patients comprised lesional scalp punch biopsies and peripheral blood. Sorting from PBMCs produced CD4+ and CD8+ T cells. From germline, CDR1 is SQVTM and CDR2 ANQGSEA. The CDR3 is made up of 16 amino acids. With V trimmed by 7 bases and J by 3 bases, 14 bases remained unmatched. Sequencing templates came from extracted RNA that was reverse transcribed into cDNA. Libraries were prepared by immunoSEQ multiplex PCR; TCRdb keeps only in-frame clonotypes and omits some of them. The sample records roughly 120,000 clones, 35% to 40% being singletons.

The sample taken for sequencing was CD4+ T cells sorted from blood. The V and J genes are TRBV29-1 and TRBJ1-3; 8 bases match TRBD1. The receptor comes from a human donor with alopecia areata. The CDR3 loop reads CSAPTPDRGGGNTIYF. The CDR3 region has the DNA TGCAGCGCCCCGACCCCCGACAGGGGAGGTGGAAACACCATATATTTT.